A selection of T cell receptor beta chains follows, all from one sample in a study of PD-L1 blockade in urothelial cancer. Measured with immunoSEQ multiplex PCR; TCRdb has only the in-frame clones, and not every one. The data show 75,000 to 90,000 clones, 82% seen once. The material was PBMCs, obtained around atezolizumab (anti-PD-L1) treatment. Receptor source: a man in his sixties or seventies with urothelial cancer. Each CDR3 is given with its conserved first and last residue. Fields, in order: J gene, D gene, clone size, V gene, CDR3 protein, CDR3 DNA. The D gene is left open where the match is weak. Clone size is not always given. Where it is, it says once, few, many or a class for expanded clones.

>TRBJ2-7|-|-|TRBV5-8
CASSFWQGGYEQYF
TGTGCCAGCAGCTTTTGGCAGGGAGGTTACGAGCAGTACTTC
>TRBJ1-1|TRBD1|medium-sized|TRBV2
CASSEGTGAGTAFF
TGTGCCAGCAGTGAAGGGACAGGGGCCGGTACGGCTTTCTTT
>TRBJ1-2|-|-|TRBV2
CASSEAAGGAYGYTF
TGTGCCAGCAGTGAAGCAGCGGGGGGCGCCTATGGCTACACCTTC
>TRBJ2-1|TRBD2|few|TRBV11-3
CASSLYSGSSTYNEQFF
TGTGCCAGCAGCTTATATAGCGGGAGTAGCACCTACAATGAGCAGTTCTTC
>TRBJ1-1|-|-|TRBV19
CASSMSITDVVNTEAFF
TGTGCCAGTAGTATGAGCATTACAGATGTGGTGAACACTGAAGCTTTCTTT
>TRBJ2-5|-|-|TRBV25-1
CASSELTGVEAGETQYF
TGTGCCAGCAGTGAATTGACTGGGGTGGAAGCGGGAGAGACCCAGTACTTC
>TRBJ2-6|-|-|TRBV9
CASSVLDRASGANVLTF
TGTGCCAGCAGCGTTTTGGACAGAGCCTCTGGGGCCAACGTCCTGACTTTC
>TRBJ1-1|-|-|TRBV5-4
CASNFEMNTEAFF
TGTGCCAGCAACTTCGAGATGAACACTGAAGCTTTCTTT
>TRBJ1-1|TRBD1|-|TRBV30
CAWRSGTASAEAFF
TGTGCCTGGAGGTCCGGGACAGCCAGTGCTGAAGCTTTCTTT
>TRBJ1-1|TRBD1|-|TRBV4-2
CASSHLDRANTEAFF
TGTGCCAGCAGCCACTTGGACAGGGCGAACACTGAAGCTTTCTTT
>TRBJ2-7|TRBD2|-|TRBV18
CASSPGTSESEQYF
TGTGCCAGCTCACCGGGGACTAGCGAGAGCGAGCAGTACTTC
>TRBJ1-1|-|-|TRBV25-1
CASSDFTGVPNKNTEAFF
TGTGCCAGCAGTGACTTTACCGGGGTGCCCAATAAGAACACTGAAGCTTTCTTT
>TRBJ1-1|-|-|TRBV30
CAWSVSGGSEAFF
TGTGCCTGGAGTGTATCGGGGGGCAGTGAAGCTTTCTTT
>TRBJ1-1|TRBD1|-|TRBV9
CASSASQGVDTEAFF
TGTGCCAGCAGCGCGTCTCAGGGGGTTGACACTGAAGCTTTCTTT
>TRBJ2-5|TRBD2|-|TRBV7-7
CASSKGLAGGLETQYF
TGTGCTAGCAGCAAGGGACTAGCGGGAGGTTTGGAGACCCAGTACTTC
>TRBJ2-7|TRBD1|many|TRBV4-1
CASSQEPTGVHEQYF
TGCGCCAGCAGCCAAGAACCGACAGGGGTGCACGAGCAGTACTTC
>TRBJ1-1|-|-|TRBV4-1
CASSYRQTMNTEAFF
TGCGCCAGCAGCTACCGACAGACAATGAACACTGAAGCTTTCTTT
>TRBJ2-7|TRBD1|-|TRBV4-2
CASSQDWQGAAREQYF
TGTGCCAGCAGTCAAGACTGGCAGGGGGCGGCGCGTGAGCAGTACTTC
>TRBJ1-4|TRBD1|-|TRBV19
CASSTGTVIREKLFF
TGTGCCAGTAGTACCGGGACAGTCATACGTGAAAAACTGTTTTTT
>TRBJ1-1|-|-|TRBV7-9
CASSSKGAEGAEAFF
TGTGCCAGCAGCAGCAAAGGGGCTGAGGGGGCTGAAGCTTTCTTT
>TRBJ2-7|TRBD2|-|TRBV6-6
CASSLTSGSSYEQYF
TGTGCCAGCAGTTTGACTAGCGGGAGCTCCTACGAGCAGTACTTC
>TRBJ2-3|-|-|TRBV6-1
CASSESRRDTQYF
TGTGCCAGCAGTGAATCGCGGCGCGATACGCAGTATTTT
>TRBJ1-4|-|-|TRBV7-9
CASSLASILQGKNEKLFF
TGTGCCAGCAGCTTAGCCTCTATCCTCCAGGGGAAAAATGAAAAACTGTTTTTT
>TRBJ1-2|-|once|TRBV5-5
CASSSQGFNYGYTF
TGTGCCAGCAGCTCACAGGGTTTCAACTATGGCTACACCTTC
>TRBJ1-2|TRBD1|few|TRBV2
CASRRDRQANYGYTF
TGTGCCAGCAGGCGGGACAGGCAAGCTAACTATGGCTACACCTTC
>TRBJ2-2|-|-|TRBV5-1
CASSGGQNTGELFF
TGCGCCAGCAGCGGCGGACAGAACACCGGGGAGCTGTTTTTT